The 29 T cell receptor beta chains below were found in one sample sequenced in a study of T cell responses to AZD1222 COVID-19 vaccine. TCRdb keeps only in-frame clones here, not all; method: immunoSEQ multiplex PCR. The sample holds 40,000 to 50,000 clones, over 70% seen once. The starting material was peripheral blood, obtained 28 days after the second AZD1222 dose. The receptor set was obtained from an adult who received the AZD1222 COVID-19 vaccine.

This chain uses TRBV6-5 with TRBJ2-7; D ambiguous. Trimming left V 8 bases short and J 4 bases short, with 9 bases between. The CDR3 spans 11 residues. CDR1 is MNHEY, CDR2 SVGAGI, per germline. The CDR3 DNA is TGTGCCAGCCAGGAAAGTTACGAGCAGTACTTC. Protein product: CASQESYEQYF.

The DNA for the CDR3 is TGTGCCAGCAGCTTTTCACAGATTGGAAACACCATATATTTT. Amino acid sequence: CASSFSQIGNTIYF. The rearrangement links TRBV7-8 to TRBJ1-3; no definite D call. Trimming left V 3 bases short and J 3 bases short, with 9 bases between. The CDR3 runs to 14 residues. Germline V gives CDR1 SGHVS, CDR2 FQNEAQ.

The V gene is TRBV10-3, the J gene TRBJ1-2; 8 nucleotides match TRBD1. CDR1 and CDR2 from the germline V gene are ENHRY and SYGVKD. Unmatched junction bases numbered 6, after V lost 6 bases and J lost 0 bases. The CDR3 contains 15 residues. This chain's CDR3 is CAIRADRASNYGYTF. The CDR3 DNA reads TGTGCCATCAGGGCGGACAGGGCCTCTAACTATGGCTACACCTTC.

The V call is TRBV7-3, the J call TRBJ2-2; 7 nucleotides agree with TRBD1. CDR3 size: 16 residues. Germline CDR1 reads SGHTA; CDR2 reads FQGTGA. The junction had 6 bases not matched to a gene; V was cut back by 5 bases and J by 0 bases. CDR3 residues: CASSVAGTANTGELFF. The DNA for the CDR3 is TGTGCCAGCAGCGTCGCCGGGACAGCGAACACCGGGGAGCTGTTTTTT.

The chain combines TRBV3-1 (or the pseudogene TRBV3-2) with TRBJ1-3, with a weak D call TRBD1 (5 bases). Trimming shortened V by 2 bases and J by 0 bases, and 14 bases separated the two germline ends. Germline V gives CDR1 LGHDT, CDR2 YNNKEL (reference sequence). The CDR3 length is 17 residues. This CDR3 is CASSQPRGEGSGNTIYF. CDR3 nucleotides: TGTGCCAGCAGCCAACCTCGGGGCGAGGGCTCTGGAAACACCATATATTTT.

This chain links TRBV7-8 with TRBJ2-3; D is perhaps TRBD2 (8 bases). The germline V gene has CDR1 SGHVS and CDR2 FQNEAQ. V was shortened by 1 base and J by 5 bases, with 19 bases between the two germline ends. The CDR3 runs 17 residues. The CDR3 is CASSLEGAGLGLDTQYF. CDR3 bases: TGTGCCAGCAGCTTAGAGGGGGCGGGACTAGGATTAGATACGCAGTATTTT.

The chain recombines TRBV3-1 (or the pseudogene TRBV3-2) with TRBJ1-1; 9 nucleotides match TRBD1. With V trimmed by 2 bases and J by 8 bases, 3 bases remained unmatched. Germline CDR1 LGHDT, CDR2 YNNKEL (reference sequence). This CDR3 comprises 13 residues. CDR3 loop: CASSQRQGDEAFF. In DNA form, the CDR3 reads TGTGCCAGCAGCCAACGACAGGGGGACGAAGCTTTCTTT.

The chain couples TRBV9 to TRBJ2-1; D is unclear. Trimming stripped 0 bases from V and 6 bases from J, with 7 bases between. This CDR3 has 13 residues. Germline-derived CDR1 and CDR2 are SGDLS and YYNGEE. The CDR3 loop is CASSVATSNEQFF. In DNA form, the CDR3 reads TGTGCCAGCAGCGTAGCAACCTCCAATGAGCAGTTCTTC.

V and J are TRBV7-2 and TRBJ1-2; D might be TRBD1 (6 bases). V was trimmed by 5 bases and J by 8 bases, leaving 15 bases between them. The CDR3 runs 13 residues. Germline assignment: CDR1 SGHTA and CDR2 FQGNSA. This CDR3 is CASSPEGVSGYTF. The CDR3 nucleotides are TGTGCCAGCAGCCCTGAGGGGGTGTCGGGCTACACCTTC. The complete variable domain, with remaining parts taken from reference TRBV7-2 and TRBJ1-2, reads GAGVSQSPSNKVTEKGKDVELRCDPISGHTALYWYRQSLGQGLEFLIYFQGNSAPDKSGLPSDRFSAERTGGSVSTLTIQRTQQEDSAVYLCASSPEGVSGYTFGSGTRLTVV.

The rearrangement links TRBV7-9 to TRBJ1-3; TRBD1 matches 8 bases. Trimming took 8 bases from V and 7 from J; bases not matched to a gene: 7. The CDR3 loop spans 13 amino acids. Germline loops: CDR1 SEHNR, CDR2 FQNEAQ (reference sequence). The CDR3 sequence is CASLVTGVNTIYF. The CDR3 DNA reads as TGTGCCAGCCTGGTGACAGGGGTGAACACCATATATTTT.

The chain uses TRBV7-9 and TRBJ2-7, with 7 positions matching TRBD1. Germline loops: CDR1 SEHNR, CDR2 FQNEAQ (reference sequence). The trim removed 5 bases at V and 6 bases at J, leaving 7 bases unmatched. CDR3 length: 13 amino acids. The chain's CDR3 is CASSPWTGSEQYF. The DNA of the CDR3 is TGTGCCAGCAGCCCTTGGACAGGCAGCGAGCAGTACTTC.

The chain links TRBV11-3 to TRBJ2-1, with TRBD1 as a possible D gene (7 bases). V was cut by 5 bases and J by 7 bases, with 18 bases left in between. Germline assignment: CDR1 SGHNT and CDR2 YENEEA. CDR3 size: 15 residues. In DNA, the CDR3 is TGTGCCAGCAGCGCCCTTGGAGGGACAGAGAATGAGCAGTTCTTC. Protein sequence: CASSALGGTENEQFF. Complete variable domain (other parts from reference TRBV11-3 and TRBJ2-1): EAGVVQSPRYKIIEKKQPVAFWCNPISGHNTLYWYLQNLGQGPELLIRYENEEAVDDSQLPKDRFSAERLKGVDSTLKIQPAELGDSAVYLCASSALGGTENEQFFGPGTRLTVL.

This clone was recorded a few times. J is TRBJ2-3 and V is TRBV9, with a weak D call TRBD2 (6 bases). CDR1 SGDLS and CDR2 YYNGEE come from the germline V gene. The ends were cut back, 4 bases at V and 7 bases at J, with 25 bases in the middle. The CDR3 spans 17 residues. CDR3 loop: CASSPSPGGGGSNTQYF. DNA of the CDR3: TGTGCCAGCAGCCCATCTCCCGGGGGTGGAGGTTCGAATACGCAGTATTTT.

This clone was seen only a few times. The gene calls are TRBV11-3 and TRBJ1-1, with TRBD1 matching 7 bases. After removal of 4 bases from V and 3 bases from J, the junction contained 8 bases not matched to a gene. CDR1 and CDR2 from the germline V gene are SGHNT and YENEEA. The CDR3 spans 15 residues. CDR3 sequence: CASSSDRARDTEAFF. The CDR3 DNA follows: TGTGCCAGCAGCTCAGACAGGGCAAGGGACACTGAAGCTTTCTTT.

The chain combines TRBV6-5 with TRBJ1-1, with TRBD1 matching 10 bases. This CDR3 spans 14 amino acids. Germline CDR1 and CDR2: MNHEY and SVGAGI. V was clipped by 6 bases and J by 4 bases; unmatched bases: 5. For the CDR3, the DNA is TGTGCCAGCAGGACAGGGGGCAAACGCACTGAAGCTTTCTTT. It yields the protein CASRTGGKRTEAFF.

This chain links TRBV9 with TRBJ1-6; D is unclear. The CDR3 is 12 amino acids. Trimming shortened V by 3 bases and J by 8 bases, and 6 bases separated the two germline ends. From germline, CDR1 is SGDLS and CDR2 YYNGEE. The CDR3 sequence: CASSARYSPLHF. The CDR3 DNA reads TGTGCCAGCAGCGCGAGATATTCACCCCTCCACTTT.

V gene TRBV30 combines with J gene TRBJ1-6; TRBD1 might be the D (6 bases). The CDR3 sequence is 13 residues long. CDR1 GTSNPN and CDR2 SVGIG come from the germline V gene (reference sequence). V lost 6 bases to trimming and J lost 4 bases, with 10 bases between them. The CDR3: CACRDTYNSPLHF. The CDR3 DNA follows: TGTGCCTGCAGGGACACATATAATTCACCCCTCCACTTT.

The chain recombines TRBV27 with TRBJ1-3; possible D gene TRBD1, 5 bases. Trimming took 6 bases from V and 4 from J, leaving 10 bases between them. Germline CDR1 is MNHEY and CDR2 is SMNVEV (reference sequence). The CDR3 length is 13 residues. CDR3 sequence reads: CASSRVGGNTIYF. The CDR3, as DNA: TGTGCCAGCAGCAGGGTCGGGGGAAACACCATATATTTT.

The genes are TRBV5-6 and TRBJ1-2, with D tentatively TRBD1 (6 bases). Trimming took 4 bases from V and 7 from J, leaving 14 bases between them. The length of the CDR3 is 13 residues. Germline V gives CDR1 SGHDT, CDR2 YYEEEE. The CDR3 DNA sequence: TGTGCCAGCAGCCCGGGACAATCTATTGGCTACACCTTC. This codes for CASSPGQSIGYTF.

This clone has a single count. The chain recombines TRBV11-2 with TRBJ1-5; D call uncertain. V was pared by 5 bases and J by 0 bases, with 20 bases between. Germline V gene sequence: CDR1 SGHAT, CDR2 FQNNGV. The CDR3 loop spans 18 amino acids. CDR3 nucleotide sequence: TGTGCCAGCAGCATGGCTTCGAAGGGTCCTTATAGCAATCAGCCCCAGCATTTT. Its protein is CASSMASKGPYSNQPQHF.

The chain joins TRBV3-1 (or the pseudogene TRBV3-2) to TRBJ1-1; D is perhaps TRBD1 (5 bases). The CDR3 runs 13 residues. Germline assignment: CDR1 LGHDT and CDR2 YNNKEL (reference sequence). Trimming left V 4 bases short and J 7 bases short, with 13 bases between. The CDR3: CASSPRAGIEAFF. The CDR3 region has the DNA TGTGCCAGCAGCCCCAGGGCCGGGATTGAAGCTTTCTTT.

Concerning this clone itself: The junction departs from germline at one end; a sequencing error may be responsible. The J gene is TRBJ2-5, the V gene TRBV7-7; D may be TRBD1 (6 bases). Germline CDR1 SSHAT, CDR2 FNYEAQ (reference sequence). This CDR3 comprises 14 residues. For the CDR3, the DNA is TGTGCTAGCAGCGGTGGGACATATCAGGGTACCCAGTACTTC. It specifies CASSGGTYQGTQYF.

The V gene is TRBV21-1, the J gene TRBJ1-2; TRBD1, the D gene given by the table, was not confirmed from the DNA. TRBV21-1 is shown as a pseudogene. The CDR3 sequence is 16 residues long. This CDR3 reads CASSIPGQGVWNGYTF. Here the CDR3 DNA reads TGTGCCAGCAGCATTCCGGGACAGGGTGTTTGGAATGGCTACACCTTC.

This clone was counted a few times. The gene calls are TRBV15 and TRBJ2-7; 8 bases fit TRBD1. V shed 1 base, J shed 0 bases, and the junction held 8 bases outside the gene matches. The germline V gene has CDR1 LNHNV and CDR2 YYDKDF (reference sequence). The CDR3 length is 17 residues. As DNA, the CDR3 is TGTGCCACCAGCAGAGCAGGCAGGGGGCTTTCCTCCTACGAGCAGTACTTC. Encoded protein: CATSRAGRGLSSYEQYF. Combining the CDR3 with reference TRBV15 and TRBJ2-7 gives the whole variable domain DAMVIQNPRYQVTQFGKPVTLSCSQTLNHNVMYWYQQKSSQAPKLLFHYYDKDFNNEADTPDNFQSRRPNTSFCFLDIRSPGLGDTAMYLCATSRAGRGLSSYEQYFGPGTRLTVT.

The chain is built from TRBV5-1 and TRBJ1-1; TRBD1 matches 12 bases. Per germline, CDR1 SGHRS and CDR2 YFSETQ. There are 18 residues in the CDR3. Germline trimming cut 3 bases from V and 0 bases from J; bases unmatched to any gene: 9. CDR3 sequence: CASSSPGTGGFMNTEAFF. CDR3 DNA: TGCGCCAGCAGCTCCCCTGGGACAGGGGGCTTCATGAACACTGAAGCTTTCTTT.

The gene calls are TRBV4-2 and TRBJ2-1; 10 bases match TRBD2. Germline assignment: CDR1 LGHNA and CDR2 YNFKEQ. The ends lost 0 bases at V and 5 bases at J; junction bases unmatched: 13. CDR3 length: 19 amino acids. CDR3 DNA: TGTGCCAGCAGCCAAGATCAAGTAGCGGGGGGTTGGATGAACAATGAGCAGTTCTTC. Translation: CASSQDQVAGGWMNNEQFF.

V usage is TRBV6-6 and J usage is TRBJ1-3; D ambiguous. Germline CDR1 is MNHNY and CDR2 is SVGAGI (reference sequence). Deletions cut 0 bases from V and 3 bases from J, with 12 bases between. The CDR3 is 16 residues long. Here the CDR3 reads CASSYSDSGNGNTIYF. Written as DNA, the CDR3 is TGTGCCAGCAGTTACTCGGACTCTGGAAATGGAAACACCATATATTTT.

This chain connects TRBV7-2 to TRBJ1-5, with D maybe TRBD1 (5 bases). The CDR3 sequence is 13 residues long. Germline V gives CDR1 SGHTA, CDR2 FQGNSA. Trimming left V 6 bases short and J 4 bases short, with 10 bases between. The chain's CDR3 is CASRGLPNQPQHF. CDR3 nucleotide sequence: TGTGCCAGCAGGGGGCTCCCGAATCAGCCCCAGCATTTT.

The chain couples TRBV6-6 to TRBJ1-5; TRBD1 is a possible D gene (6 bases). Per germline, CDR1 MNHNY and CDR2 SVGAGI (reference sequence). The CDR3 totals 16 residues. V dropped 10 bases and J dropped 2 bases, with 21 bases sitting between them. In DNA form, the CDR3 reads TGTGCCACCAAAATAGGGGGGGTGTTAGGCAATCAGCCCCAGCATTTT. The encoded protein is CATKIGGVLGNQPQHF.